A single sample is the source of the 9 T cell receptor beta chains below, sequenced in a study of blood T cell repertoires in COVID-19. The data were produced by immunoSEQ multiplex PCR, yet TCRdb's version contains in-frame clones alone and is incomplete. The sample yields around 59,000 clones, about 73% seen once. The sample consisted of peripheral blood. These receptors originate from a woman aged 50 to 60 with active or convalescent COVID-19.

The gene calls are TRBV19 and TRBJ2-7; 7 nucleotides match TRBD2. Germline V gene lookup returns CDR1 LNHDA and CDR2 SQIVND (reference sequence). V lost 5 bases, J lost 4 bases, and 11 bases stayed unmatched. The CDR3 sequence is 15 residues long. The CDR3 coding sequence is TGTGCCAGTAGTCTTCGGGGAGGGAGTCAATACGAGCAGTACTTC. Its translation is CASSLRGGSQYEQYF.

CDR3 region: CASTEPRGNEQFF. CDR3 coding DNA: TGTGCCAGTACAGAGCCCAGAGGGAATGAGCAGTTCTTC. V is TRBV19 and J is TRBJ2-1; perhaps TRBD2 as D (5 bases). This CDR3 is 13 amino acids long. Germline V gene lookup returns CDR1 LNHDA and CDR2 SQIVND (reference sequence). Trimming took off 7 bases at V and 7 bases at J, with 14 bases between the two ends.

Of note for this clone: The junction departs from germline at one end; a sequencing error may be responsible. The chain recombines TRBV30 with TRBJ2-3; 15 positions agree with TRBD2. Germline-derived CDR1 and CDR2 are GTSNPN and SVGIG (reference sequence). The CDR3 is 12 amino acids. CDR3 DNA: TGTGCCTGGAGTGGGACTAGCGGGAGGGAGAGTTTT. Encoded protein: CAWSGTSGRESF.

V and J are TRBV20-1 and TRBJ1-1; D not certain. Germline CDR1 is DFQATT and CDR2 is SNEGSKA (reference sequence). V dropped 6 bases and J dropped 1 base, with 6 bases sitting between them. The CDR3 loop spans 11 amino acids. The CDR3 spells CSAYENTEAFF. The CDR3 DNA sequence: TGCAGTGCCTATGAGAACACTGAAGCTTTCTTT.

This chain links TRBV10-1 with TRBJ2-2, with D perhaps TRBD1 (6 bases). Trimming took off 6 bases at V and 8 bases at J, with 13 bases between the two ends. Per germline, CDR1 WNHNN and CDR2 SYGVQD (reference sequence). The CDR3 length is 13 residues. CDR3: CASRDRLAGELFF. CDR3 sequence (DNA): TGCGCCAGCAGAGACAGGCTCGCTGGGGAGCTGTTTTTT.

The chain is built from TRBV5-1 and TRBJ2-3; D not certain. Germline V gene data show CDR1 as SGHRS and CDR2 as YFSETQ. This CDR3 has 13 residues. The ends were cut back, 3 bases at V and 2 bases at J, with 7 bases in the middle. CDR3 DNA: TGCGCCAGCAGCTGGGCGTTCACAGATACGCAGTATTTT. As protein: CASSWAFTDTQYF.

On this clone itself: This CDR3 is also generated by other DNA sequences in the sample. This chain joins TRBV29-1 and TRBJ1-2; possibly TRBD1 for D (5 bases). CDR1 and CDR2 (germline): SQVTM, ANQGSEA. Trimming took 3 bases from V and 8 from J, leaving 13 bases between them. This CDR3 region has 12 residues. CDR3 protein: CSVEGQGGGYTF. DNA of the CDR3: TGCAGCGTTGAGGGGCAGGGAGGCGGCTACACCTTC.

This clone was seen only once. This chain uses TRBV9 with TRBJ2-5, with 7 bases fitting TRBD2. Germline assignment: CDR1 SGDLS and CDR2 YYNGEE. CDR3 length equals 15 residues. Trimming took 0 bases from V and 5 from J; bases not matched to a gene: 7. The CDR3 DNA is TGTGCCAGCAGCGTAGCGGGACTAAAGGGGGAGACCCAGTACTTC. Amino acid sequence: CASSVAGLKGETQYF.

This clone was counted only a few times. V usage is TRBV12-3 or TRBV12-4 and J usage is TRBJ1-1; D remains unclear. V lost 4 bases, J lost 1 base, and 7 bases lay in between. The CDR3 totals 13 residues. The CDR3 here is CASSSGGNTEAFF. Written as DNA, the CDR3 is TGTGCCAGCAGTTCCGGCGGGAACACTGAAGCTTTCTTT.